Listed below are T cell receptor beta chains from one sample, sequenced in a study of blood T cell repertoires in COVID-19. Using immunoSEQ multiplex PCR, the repertoire was profiled, and TCRdb retains in-frame clones only, with some absent. Of about 210,000 clones in the sample, 70% to 90% were seen once. The sample comprised peripheral blood. These receptors all stem from a woman between 50 and 59 years old with active or convalescent COVID-19. Each CDR3 is given with its conserved first and last residue. The order of the fields is CDR3 length, clone size, V gene, J gene, CDR3 protein. Part of the rows lack a size; the others show once, few, many or a class for expanded clones.

>15|.|TRBV2|TRBJ1-5
CASSAGESNNQPQHF
>15|.|TRBV28|TRBJ1-4
CASSLRDRGPEKLFF
>12|.|TRBV30|TRBJ1-3
CASGASGNTIYF
>14|.|TRBV28|TRBJ2-7
CASSPRRTRNEQYF
>15|.|TRBV7-9|TRBJ2-7
CASSLSGSDSSEQYF
>14|few|TRBV11-2|TRBJ1-2
CASSQYSSGSGYTF
>14|.|TRBV30|TRBJ1-3
CAWSEGQGRNTIYF
>15|.|TRBV9|TRBJ1-2
CASSAGTGGFDGYTF
>15|.|TRBV6-6|TRBJ2-7
CASSYPGQGSYEQYF
>15|.|TRBV28|TRBJ1-5
CASSPPGRLDQPQHF
>13|.|TRBV6-5|TRBJ2-7
CASKTTGAYEQYF
>15|.|TRBV6-5|TRBJ2-5
CASSPGQGAWETQYF
>15|.|TRBV19|TRBJ2-3
CASSIRTRPTDTQYF
>15|.|TRBV5-4|TRBJ1-3
CASSLTTGTGNTIYF
>17|.|TRBV24-1|TRBJ2-5
CATSDSGDRGRRTTQYF
>15|.|TRBV13|TRBJ2-1
CASSPRSSGYNEQFF
>15|few|TRBV27|TRBJ1-4
CASSPGQGPWGKLFF
>15|.|TRBV9|TRBJ2-1
CASSVGASGINEQFF
>14|few|TRBV15|TRBJ1-6
CATSGDSPNSPLHF
>17|few|TRBV7-9|TRBJ2-5
CASSLLILAGNQETQYF
>15|.|TRBV5-1|TRBJ2-3
CASARSGASTDTQYF
>15|.|TRBV4-2|TRBJ1-4
CASSQEEGDIEKLFF
>12|.|TRBV7-9|TRBJ2-3
CATRPGGDTQYF
>13|.|TRBV6-5|TRBJ1-5
CASGSRGNQPQHF
>14|.|TRBV3-1/TRBV3-2|TRBJ1-2
CASSQHGQGDGYTF
>14|.|TRBV4-1|TRBJ1-1
CASSPPRVNTEAFF
>15|.|TRBV21-1|TRBJ2-1
CASRFWASFYNEQFF
>15|few|TRBV9|TRBJ2-1
CASSARGTGSNEQFF
>14|.|TRBV27|TRBJ2-5
CASGLAGGKRTQYF
>14|.|TRBV18|TRBJ1-2
CASSPSDSSYGYTF
>13|.|TRBV6-5|TRBJ1-1
CASVREAHTEAFF
>14|.|TRBV27|TRBJ2-1
CASSFKREGTQRLF
>15|.|TRBV6-5|TRBJ2-1
CASRGLRSGYNEQFF
>16|.|TRBV27|TRBJ2-7
CASRAAGTSREYEQYF
>14|.|TRBV11-3|TRBJ2-2
CASSSGTAAGELFF